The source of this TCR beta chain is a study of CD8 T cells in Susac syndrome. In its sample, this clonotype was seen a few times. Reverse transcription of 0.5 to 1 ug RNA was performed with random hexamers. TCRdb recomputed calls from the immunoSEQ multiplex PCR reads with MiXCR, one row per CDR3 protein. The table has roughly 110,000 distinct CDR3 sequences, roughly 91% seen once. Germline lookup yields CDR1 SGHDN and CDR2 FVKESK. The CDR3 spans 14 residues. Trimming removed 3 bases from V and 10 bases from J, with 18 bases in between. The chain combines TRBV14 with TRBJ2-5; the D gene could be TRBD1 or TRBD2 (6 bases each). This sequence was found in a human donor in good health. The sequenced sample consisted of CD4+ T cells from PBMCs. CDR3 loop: CASSQGGRGRDQYF. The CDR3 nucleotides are TGTGCCAGCAGCCAGGGGGGCAGGGGCCGGGACCAGTACTTC.